The 26 T cell receptor beta chains presented below share a single source sample, sequenced in a study of beta chain features in type 1 diabetes. What was sequenced were expressed TCRB transcripts, since all of the isolated RNA had been reverse transcribed. The data were produced by immunoSEQ multiplex PCR, yet TCRdb's version contains in-frame clones alone and is incomplete. The repertoire includes about 320,000 clones, around 15% of them detected once, and more than 6.5% sits in the top ten. Material: central memory CD4+ T cells from blood. Receptors were obtained from a man aged 30 to 45 in good health.

For this clone: This likely comes from a read error, as the CDR3 has no conserved phenylalanine or tryptophan at its end. It is unclear where the CDR3 begins or ends on the DNA, so no DNA is shown, and the CDR3 is as TCRdb lists it. The V gene is TRBV7-9, the J gene TRBJ1-2; the listed D gene, TRBD1, was not tested against the DNA. The CDR3 totals 11 residues, both ends included. CDR1 and CDR2 from the germline V gene are SEHNR and FQNEAQ (reference sequence). The CDR3 is CASSSARGTWY.

This clone showed up just a few times. The chain uses TRBV7-2 and TRBJ1-1, with D unclear. The V gene lost 5 bases and the J gene lost 8 bases, with 18 bases spanning the gap. CDR1 is SGHTA, CDR2 FQGNSA, per germline. The CDR3 has 14 amino acids. In DNA, the CDR3 is TGTGCCAGCAGCCCTCGGACGTCCCATCTCGAAGCTTTCTTT. Encoded protein: CASSPRTSHLEAFF. The entire variable domain, with the rest obtained from reference TRBV7-2 and TRBJ1-1, is as follows: GAGVSQSPSNKVTEKGKDVELRCDPISGHTALYWYRQSLGQGLEFLIYFQGNSAPDKSGLPSDRFSAERTGGSVSTLTIQRTQQEDSAVYLCASSPRTSHLEAFFGQGTRLTVV.

In its sample, this clone was seen many times. The chain is built from TRBV18 and TRBJ2-1; possibly TRBD1 or TRBD2 for D (5 bases each). The CDR3 spans 13 residues. The V gene lost 5 bases and the J gene lost 5 bases, with 10 bases spanning the gap. From germline, CDR1 is KGHSH and CDR2 LQKENI. CDR3 amino acids: CASSRGRDNEQFF. Here the CDR3 DNA reads TGTGCCAGCTCAAGGGGACGAGACAATGAGCAGTTCTTC.

This clone was found a few times. The chain combines TRBV7-9 with TRBJ1-1; D not resolved. Per the germline V gene, CDR1 is SEHNR and CDR2 is FQNEAQ (reference sequence). This CDR3 contains 14 residues. Trimming pared 3 bases from V and 2 bases from J, leaving 10 bases between. The CDR3 DNA is TGTGCCAGCAGCTTTGGGCGGAGTAACACTGAAGCTTTCTTT. It yields the protein CASSFGRSNTEAFF.

This sequence joins TRBV19 and TRBJ2-1; D possibly matches TRBD1 or TRBD2 (5 bases each). This CDR3 is built from 18 residues. V lost 0 bases and J lost 2, with 17 bases in between. Germline V gene sequence: CDR1 LNHDA, CDR2 SQIVND (reference sequence). CDR3 coding DNA: TGTGCCAGTAGTATAGAGGGGCCGACGGGGAGCGCCTACAATGAGCAGTTCTTC. It specifies CASSIEGPTGSAYNEQFF.

Only a few counts were recorded for this clone. The CDR3 bases are TGTGCCAGCAGCCAGACTCTAGCGGGGGGGCCAGATGAGCAGTTCTTC. Its protein product is CASSQTLAGGPDEQFF. The gene calls are TRBV11-2 and TRBJ2-1; 12 nucleotides line up with TRBD2. CDR1 and CDR2 (germline): SGHAT, FQNNGV. Trimming at V came to 5 bases and at J to 8 bases, leaving 10 bases not matched to a gene. The CDR3 contains 16 residues. Based on the CDR3 plus reference TRBV11-2 and TRBJ2-1, the full variable domain is EAGVAQSPRYKIIEKRQSVAFWCNPISGHATLYWYQQILGQGPKLLIQFQNNGVVDDSQLPKDRFSAERLKGVDSTLKIQPAKLEDSAVYLCASSQTLAGGPDEQFFGPGTRLTVL.

The V gene is TRBV7-9, the J gene TRBJ2-3; D gene ambiguous. Between the trimmed V and J ends, which lost 0 bases and 3 bases, there was a span of 7 bases. Germline V lookup: CDR1 SEHNR, CDR2 FQNEAQ (reference sequence). The CDR3 is made up of 14 amino acids. In DNA, the CDR3 is TGTGCCAGCAGCTTAGCCGGGTGGACAGATACGCAGTATTTT. It encodes CASSLAGWTDTQYF.

The J gene is TRBJ2-3, the V gene TRBV29-1; 7 positions agree with TRBD2. CDR1 is SQVTM, CDR2 ANQGSEA, per germline. The CDR3 sequence is 12 residues long. Trimming cost V 5 bases and J 4 bases; bases outside gene matches: 3. CDR3 in amino acids: CSVRRGADTQYF. CDR3 DNA: TGCAGCGTTCGTCGGGGGGCAGATACGCAGTATTTT.

J is TRBJ1-2 and V is TRBV2; 8 nucleotides agree with TRBD1. The V segment lost 7 bases and the J segment 6 bases; nucleotides outside the gene matches: 7. CDR1 SNHLY and CDR2 FYNNEI come from the germline V gene. There are 13 residues in the CDR3. The CDR3 nucleotides are TGTGCCAGCAATTCCCAGGGGGCAAATGGCTACACCTTC. Translated: CASNSQGANGYTF.

This clone appeared many times. This chain connects TRBV28 to TRBJ1-6; D perhaps matches TRBD1 (5 bases). This CDR3 has 14 residues. In germline, CDR1 is MDHEN, CDR2 SYDVKM. V dropped 4 bases and J dropped 5 bases, with 9 bases sitting between them. The DNA for the CDR3 is TGTGCCAGCAGTTCCCCGGGGGATAATTCACCCCTCCACTTT. It encodes CASSSPGDNSPLHF.

This clone has just a few counts. The V call is TRBV10-2, the J call TRBJ1-2, with a weak D call TRBD1 (5 bases). The CDR3 sequence is 14 residues long. Trimming removed 6 bases from V and 6 bases from J, with 17 bases in between. Germline values: CDR1 WSHSY, CDR2 SAAADI. DNA of the CDR3: TGCGCCAGCAGCTACAGGTCCGAAAGCGATGGCTACACCTTC. It specifies CASSYRSESDGYTF.

The CDR3 sequence: CASSKAGGSNTEAFF. CDR3 nucleotides: TGCGCCAGCAGCAAAGCAGGGGGCTCCAACACTGAAGCTTTCTTT. The chain has TRBV4-3 and TRBJ1-1, with 8 bases aligning to TRBD1. Trimming at V came to 5 bases and at J to 2 bases, leaving 7 bases not matched to a gene. Germline lookup yields CDR1 LGHNA and CDR2 YSLEER. The CDR3 sequence is 15 residues long.

This clone was picked up many times. The chain combines TRBV7-3 with TRBJ2-5; 7 bases are a match to TRBD2. V shed 2 bases, J shed 14 bases, and the junction held 14 bases outside the gene matches. The CDR3 contains 14 residues. Germline-derived CDR1 and CDR2 are SGHTA and FQGTGA. CDR3 sequence (DNA): TGTGCCAGCAGCTTAGGGTCTAGCGGATCGAAATTTTACTTC. Translation gives CASSLGSSGSKFYF.

The chain recombines TRBV7-9 with TRBJ2-7, with D perhaps matching TRBD1 (5 bases). The germline V gene has CDR1 SEHNR and CDR2 FQNEAQ (reference sequence). The CDR3 runs 13 residues. Deletions cut 0 bases from V and 6 bases from J, with 9 bases between. Written as DNA, the CDR3 is TGTGCCAGCAGCTTAGCGGTGGGGCTCGAGCAGTACGTC. Protein: CASSLAVGLEQYV.

The table lists this clone with a few counts. The CDR3 DNA reads TGTGCCAGCAGGAGAGCGGGGGAATCCTACGAGCAGTACTTC. Translation: CASRRAGESYEQYF. This chain links TRBV6-1 with TRBJ2-7; TRBD2 aligns across 8 bases. This CDR3 is 14 amino acids long. Germline V gene sequence: CDR1 MNHNS, CDR2 SASEGT. Germline trimming cut 6 bases from V and 1 base from J; bases unmatched to any gene: 5.

The gene calls are TRBV4-3 and TRBJ2-1; D is possibly TRBD2 (5 bases). CDR1 and CDR2 from the germline V gene are LGHNA and YSLEER. The CDR3 has 15 residues. V was shortened by 0 bases and J by 4 bases, with 10 bases between the two germline ends. The CDR3 sequence: CASSQDLAVYNEQFF. CDR3 coding DNA: TGCGCCAGCAGCCAAGACCTAGCAGTTTACAATGAGCAGTTCTTC.

In its sample, this clone was seen a few times. The J gene is TRBJ1-1, the V gene TRBV30, with 10 bases that match TRBD1. The junction had 2 bases not matched to a gene; V was cut back by 3 bases and J by 4 bases. This CDR3 region has 13 residues. The germline gives CDR1 GTSNPN, CDR2 SVGIG (reference sequence). Written as DNA, the CDR3 is TGTGCCTGGAGAGGACAGGGGGGCACTGAAGCTTTCTTT. Protein sequence: CAWRGQGGTEAFF.

This clone was picked up a small number of times. The chain recombines TRBV7-6 with TRBJ2-2; 9 bases are a match to TRBD1. The CDR3 extends over 17 amino acids. Germline assignment: CDR1 SGHVS and CDR2 FNYEAQ. V lost 0 bases to trimming and J lost 4 bases; unmatched junction nucleotides: 6. CDR3 in amino acids: CASSLAGTGSVTGELFF. CDR3 DNA sequence: TGTGCCAGCAGCTTAGCTGGGACAGGGTCGGTCACCGGGGAGCTGTTTTTT.

This clone occurred a few times. The genes are TRBV7-9 and TRBJ1-6; D may be TRBD1 (6 bases). Germline CDR1 SEHNR, CDR2 FQNEAQ (reference sequence). The V gene lost 4 bases and the J gene lost 6 bases, with 19 bases spanning the gap. This CDR3 contains 17 residues. CDR3 in DNA: TGTGCCAGCAGCTCCGTGGGGGCGTCACCTCTTAATTCACCCCTCCACTTT. This gives the protein CASSSVGASPLNSPLHF.

The chain joins TRBV18 to TRBJ2-7; tentative D call: TRBD2 (5 bases). V dropped 3 bases and J dropped 6 bases, with 12 bases sitting between them. The germline V gene has CDR1 KGHSH and CDR2 LQKENI. This CDR3 is built from 13 residues. CDR3 coding DNA: TGTGCCAGCTCACCCTGGACTGGGCGCGAGCAGTACGTC. Translating gives CASSPWTGREQYV.

In this sample, this clone turned up a few times. CDR3 loop: CASSLHPGPSTDTQYF. CDR3 in DNA: TGTGCCAGCAGCTTGCACCCGGGACCCAGCACAGATACGCAGTATTTT. V and J are TRBV11-2 and TRBJ2-3; D could derive from TRBD1 or TRBD2 (5 bases each). Trimming took 3 bases from V and 0 from J, leaving 13 bases between them. Germline CDR1 SGHAT, CDR2 FQNNGV. The CDR3 covers 16 residues.

The chain uses TRBV5-6 and TRBJ2-6; D not certain. V was cut by 1 base and J by 4 bases, with 3 bases left in between. This CDR3 spans 13 amino acids. Per the germline V gene, CDR1 is SGHDT and CDR2 is YYEEEE. In nucleotides, the CDR3 is TGTGCCAGCAGCTTGTACGGGGCCAACGTCCTGACTTTC. Translated, it gives CASSLYGANVLTF.

This clone was seen a handful of times. V is TRBV7-3 and J is TRBJ2-1; D tentatively fits TRBD1 or TRBD2 (5 bases each). Deletions cut 0 bases from V and 10 bases from J, with 13 bases between. CDR3 length: 14 residues. In germline, CDR1 is SGHTA, CDR2 FQGTGA. CDR3 residues: CASSLTGTRREQFF. The CDR3 DNA sequence: TGTGCCAGCAGCTTAACGGGGACCCGCAGGGAGCAGTTCTTC. The full variable domain, in which reference TRBV7-3 and TRBJ2-1 provide the parts outside the CDR3, is GAGVSQTPSNKVTEKGKYVELRCDPISGHTALYWYRQSLGQGPEFLIYFQGTGAADDSGLPNDRFFAVRPEGSVSTLKIQRTERGDSAVYLCASSLTGTRREQFFGPGTRLTVL.

The chain is built from TRBV9 and TRBJ2-7; TRBD2 agrees at 7 bases. This CDR3 comprises 13 residues. Germline CDR1 reads SGDLS; CDR2 reads YYNGEE. J lost 4 bases, V lost 2 bases, and 3 bases had no gene match. The CDR3 is CASSVSGGYEQYV. In nucleotides, the CDR3 is TGTGCCAGCAGCGTCTCGGGGGGTTACGAGCAGTACGTC.

This chain links TRBV29-1 with TRBJ2-2; 9 bases fit TRBD1. Germline CDR1 SQVTM, CDR2 ANQGSEA. V gave up 5 bases and J gave up 0 bases; unmatched junction bases: 1. The CDR3 contains 14 residues. The CDR3 here is CSVRQGANTGELFF. The CDR3 nucleotides read TGCAGCGTTCGACAGGGGGCGAACACCGGGGAGCTGTTTTTT.

The chain combines TRBV7-2 with TRBJ1-3; TRBD1 might be the D (6 bases). The length of the CDR3 is 15 residues. V lost 5 bases, J lost 0 bases, and 11 bases lay in between. CDR1 and CDR2 (germline): SGHTA, FQGNSA. This CDR3 is CASSPTGNSGNTIYF. The DNA for the CDR3 is TGTGCCAGCAGCCCGACAGGAAACTCTGGAAACACCATATATTTT.